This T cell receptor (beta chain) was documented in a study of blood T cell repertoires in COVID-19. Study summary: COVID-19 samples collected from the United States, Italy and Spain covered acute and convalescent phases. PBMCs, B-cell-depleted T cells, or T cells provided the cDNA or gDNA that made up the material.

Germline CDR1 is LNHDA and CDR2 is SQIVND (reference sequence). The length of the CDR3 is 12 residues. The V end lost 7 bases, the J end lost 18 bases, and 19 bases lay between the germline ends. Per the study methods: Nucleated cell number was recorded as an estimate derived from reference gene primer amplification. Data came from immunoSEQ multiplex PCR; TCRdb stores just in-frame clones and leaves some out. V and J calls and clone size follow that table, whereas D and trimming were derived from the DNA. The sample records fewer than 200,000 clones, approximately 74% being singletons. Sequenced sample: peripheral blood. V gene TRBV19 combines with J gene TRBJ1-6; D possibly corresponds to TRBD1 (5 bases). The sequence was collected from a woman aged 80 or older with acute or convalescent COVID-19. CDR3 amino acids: CASMTGAGNPHF. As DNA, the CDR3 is TGTGCCAGTATGACCGGCGCAGGGAACCCCCACTTT. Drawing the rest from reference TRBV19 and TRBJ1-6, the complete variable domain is DGGITQSPKYLFRKEGQNVTLSCEQNLNHDAMYWYRQDPGQGLRLIYYSQIVNDFQKGDIAEGYSVSREKKESFPLTVTSAQKNPTAFYLCASMTGAGNPHFGNGTRLTVT.